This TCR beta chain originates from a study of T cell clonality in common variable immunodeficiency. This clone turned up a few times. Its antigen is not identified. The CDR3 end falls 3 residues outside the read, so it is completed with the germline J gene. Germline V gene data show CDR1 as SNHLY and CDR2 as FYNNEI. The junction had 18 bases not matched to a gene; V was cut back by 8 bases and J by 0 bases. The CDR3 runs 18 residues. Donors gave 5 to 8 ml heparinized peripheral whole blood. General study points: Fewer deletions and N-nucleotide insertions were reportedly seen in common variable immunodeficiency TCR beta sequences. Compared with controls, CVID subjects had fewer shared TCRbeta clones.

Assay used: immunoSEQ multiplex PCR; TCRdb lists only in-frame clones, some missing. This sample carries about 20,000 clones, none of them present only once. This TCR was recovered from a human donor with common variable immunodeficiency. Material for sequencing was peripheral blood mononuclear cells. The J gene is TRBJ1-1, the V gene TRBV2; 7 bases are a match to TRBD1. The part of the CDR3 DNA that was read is TGTGCCAGCTCACTACTACTCCGGGACAGAAAGTTGAACACTGAA. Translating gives CASSLLLRDRKLNTE. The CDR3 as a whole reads CASSLLLRDRKLNTEAFF.